This entry describes one TCR beta chain. Its specificity is unknown. The sample is drawn from a study of graft-versus-host responses after intestinal transplantation. Sequenced by immunoSEQ multiplex PCR; TCRdb stores in-frame clones only, minus some. The sample has more than 70,000 clones; roughly 80% are singletons. The ends were cut back, 0 bases at V and 11 bases at J, with 15 bases in the middle. The CDR3 spans 15 residues. Germline CDR1 SGHRS, CDR2 YFSETQ. Sequenced here: unstimulated CD4+ T cells sorted from spleen or lymph node cells, sampled before intestinal transplant. The source is a human donor who received an intestinal transplant. This chain uses TRBV5-1 with TRBJ2-6; D may be TRBD1 (5 bases). This CDR3 reads CASSLGQTTGDVLTF. CDR3 DNA sequence: TGCGCCAGCAGCTTGGGACAGACAACTGGTGACGTCCTGACTTTC.